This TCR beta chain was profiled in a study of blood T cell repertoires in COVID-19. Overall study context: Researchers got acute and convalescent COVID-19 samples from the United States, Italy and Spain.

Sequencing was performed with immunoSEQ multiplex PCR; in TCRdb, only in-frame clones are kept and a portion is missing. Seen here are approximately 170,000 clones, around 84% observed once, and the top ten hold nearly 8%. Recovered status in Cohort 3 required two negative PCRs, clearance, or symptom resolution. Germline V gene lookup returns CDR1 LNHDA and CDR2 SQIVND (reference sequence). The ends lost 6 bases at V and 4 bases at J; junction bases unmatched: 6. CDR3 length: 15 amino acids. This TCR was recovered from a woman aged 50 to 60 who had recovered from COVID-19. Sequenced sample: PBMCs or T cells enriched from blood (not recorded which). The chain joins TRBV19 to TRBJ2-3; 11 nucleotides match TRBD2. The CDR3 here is CASRERLAGSDTQYF. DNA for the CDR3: TGTGCCAGTAGAGAAAGACTAGCGGGGTCAGATACGCAGTATTTT. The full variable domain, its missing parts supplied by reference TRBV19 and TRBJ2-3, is DGGITQSPKYLFRKEGQNVTLSCEQNLNHDAMYWYRQDPGQGLRLIYYSQIVNDFQKGDIAEGYSVSREKKESFPLTVTSAQKNPTAFYLCASRERLAGSDTQYFGPGTRLTVL.